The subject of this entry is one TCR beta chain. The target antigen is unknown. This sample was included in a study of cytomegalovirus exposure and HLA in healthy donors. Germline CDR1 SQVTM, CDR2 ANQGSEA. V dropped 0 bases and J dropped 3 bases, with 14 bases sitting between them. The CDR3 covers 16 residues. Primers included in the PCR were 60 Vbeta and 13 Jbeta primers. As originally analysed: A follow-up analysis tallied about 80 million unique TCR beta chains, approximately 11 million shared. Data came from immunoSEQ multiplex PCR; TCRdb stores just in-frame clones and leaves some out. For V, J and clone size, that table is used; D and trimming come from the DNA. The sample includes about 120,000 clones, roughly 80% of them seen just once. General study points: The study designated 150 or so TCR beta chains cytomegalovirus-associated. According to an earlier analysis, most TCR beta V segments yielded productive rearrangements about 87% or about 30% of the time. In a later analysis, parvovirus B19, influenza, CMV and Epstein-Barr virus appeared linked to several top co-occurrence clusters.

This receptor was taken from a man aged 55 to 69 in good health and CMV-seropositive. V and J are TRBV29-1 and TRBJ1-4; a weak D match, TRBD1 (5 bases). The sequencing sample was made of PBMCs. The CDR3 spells CSVEDYRQGPNEKLFF. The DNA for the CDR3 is TGCAGCGTTGAAGATTATCGGCAGGGCCCTAATGAAAAACTGTTTTTT.